The 11 T cell receptor beta chains presented below share a single source sample, sequenced in a study of beta chain features in type 1 diabetes. All of the isolated RNA was reverse transcribed, so expressed TCRB transcripts were sequenced. Assay used: immunoSEQ multiplex PCR; TCRdb lists only in-frame clones, some missing. This sample has fewer than 250,000 clones; 68% occur once, and the top ten carry around 0.05%. Source material: naive CD4+ T cells from blood. The origin of the receptors is a man under 40 in good health.

V is TRBV30 and J is TRBJ1-5; D unclear. The CDR3 sequence is 14 residues long. The V end was cut by 3 bases, the J end by 6 bases, with 15 bases between. Germline CDR1 and CDR2: GTSNPN and SVGIG (reference sequence). The CDR3 protein is CAWSYPEAVQPQHF. CDR3 DNA: TGTGCCTGGAGCTACCCGGAGGCAGTTCAGCCCCAGCATTTT.

The J gene is TRBJ1-2, the V gene TRBV2, with D unresolved. The V end lost 7 bases, the J end lost 4 bases, and 10 bases lay between the germline ends. Germline CDR1 SNHLY, CDR2 FYNNEI. The CDR3 has 12 residues. The CDR3: CASTAGGYGYTF. The CDR3 DNA reads TGTGCCAGCACCGCGGGAGGCTATGGCTACACCTTC.

The rearrangement links TRBV5-1 to TRBJ2-1; D is possibly TRBD2 (5 bases). The CDR3 length is 16 residues. Germline CDR1 and CDR2: SGHRS and YFSETQ. V lost 4 bases and J 2 bases, leaving 16 bases between the germline ends. The CDR3 DNA reads TGCGCCAGCAGCCCCCAAACATACGGGGCCTACAATGAGCAGTTCTTC. Its translation is CASSPQTYGAYNEQFF.

The chain is built from TRBV18 and TRBJ2-5, with 8 bases identical to TRBD1. Losses at the gene ends were 5 bases for V and 2 bases for J; bases not matched to a gene: 10. CDR1 KGHSH and CDR2 LQKENI come from the germline V gene. The CDR3 is 16 residues long. The CDR3 bases are TGTGCCAGCTCATCTACGCGGACAGGGAAGCAAGAGACCCAGTACTTC. This gives the protein CASSSTRTGKQETQYF.

This chain links TRBV29-1 with TRBJ2-5; tentatively, D is TRBD2 (5 bases). The last part of the DNA fits TRBJ2-7 better; the J call may be wrong. CDR3 size: 12 residues. CDR1 and CDR2 (germline): SQVTM, ANQGSEA. This CDR3 is CSVALGSYEQYF. The CDR3 DNA reads as TGCAGCGTTGCTCTAGGGAGCTACGAGCAGTACTTC.

The J gene is TRBJ1-1, the V gene TRBV7-9, with TRBD1 matching 9 bases. The V segment lost 5 bases and the J segment 7 bases; nucleotides outside the gene matches: 8. Germline V gene data show CDR1 as SEHNR and CDR2 as FQNEAQ (reference sequence). This CDR3 contains 14 residues. The CDR3 DNA reads TGTGCCAGCAGCCCTCGACAGGGGGATCGTGAAGCTTTCTTT. Its protein is CASSPRQGDREAFF. Full variable domain (remainder filled in from reference TRBV7-9 and TRBJ1-1): DTGVSQNPRHKITKRGQNVTFRCDPISEHNRLYWYRQTLGQGPEFLTYFQNEAQLEKSRLLSDRFSAERPKGSFSTLEIQRTEQGDSAMYLCASSPRQGDREAFFGQGTRLTVV.

The V call is TRBV2, the J call TRBJ2-3, with a possible D match to TRBD2 (5 bases). There are 11 residues in the CDR3. V shed 7 bases and J shed 8 bases, with 10 bases lying between them. The V gene's germline CDR1 is SNHLY and CDR2 FYNNEI. CDR3 coding DNA: TGTGCCAGCACCAACGGGATTACGCAGTATTTT. It encodes CASTNGITQYF.

V is TRBV30 and J is TRBJ1-3, with D tentatively TRBD1 (5 bases). The V gene lost 0 bases and the J gene lost 0 bases, with 9 bases spanning the gap. The CDR3 is made up of 15 amino acids. Germline V CDR1 and CDR2: GTSNPN, SVGIG (reference sequence). The CDR3 protein is CAWSVTGTSGNTIYF. The CDR3 DNA reads as TGTGCCTGGAGTGTTACAGGCACCTCTGGAAACACCATATATTTT.

This chain uses TRBV30 with TRBJ2-1, with TRBD1 as a possible D gene (5 bases). The V end lost 2 bases, the J end lost 10 bases, and 15 bases lay between the germline ends. The CDR3 is made up of 13 amino acids. Germline V gene sequence: CDR1 GTSNPN, CDR2 SVGIG (reference sequence). The CDR3 loop reads CAWSRTPRKEQFF. CDR3 in DNA: TGTGCCTGGAGTCGGACACCGAGGAAGGAGCAGTTCTTC. Full variable domain (remainder filled in from reference TRBV30 and TRBJ2-1): SQTIHQWPATLVQPVGSPLSLECTVEGTSNPNLYWYRQAAGRGLQLLFYSVGIGQISSEVPQNLSASRPQDRQFILSSKKLLLSDSGFYLCAWSRTPRKEQFFGPGTRLTVL.

This clone has just a few counts. The rearrangement uses TRBV7-2 and TRBJ2-3; 8 bases map to TRBD1. V lost 5 bases, J lost 0 bases, and 4 bases stayed unmatched. Germline lookup yields CDR1 SGHTA and CDR2 FQGNSA. CDR3 length equals 15 residues. In nucleotides, the CDR3 is TGTGCCAGCAGCCCGACAGGGGCTAGCACAGATACGCAGTATTTT. As protein: CASSPTGASTDTQYF. The full variable domain, completed using reference TRBV7-2 and TRBJ2-3, is GAGVSQSPSNKVTEKGKDVELRCDPISGHTALYWYRQSLGQGLEFLIYFQGNSAPDKSGLPSDRFSAERTGGSVSTLTIQRTQQEDSAVYLCASSPTGASTDTQYFGPGTRLTVL.

This clone was seen a handful of times. V and J are TRBV6-6 and TRBJ2-1; possible D gene TRBD2, 6 bases. The V gene's germline CDR1 is MNHNY and CDR2 SVGAGI (reference sequence). With 2 bases removed from V and 7 bases from J, the gap between germline ends came to 12 bases. The CDR3 is 14 amino acids. The CDR3 protein is CASSYRLEGNEQFF. For the CDR3, the DNA is TGTGCCAGCAGTTACAGGCTGGAGGGGAATGAGCAGTTCTTC.